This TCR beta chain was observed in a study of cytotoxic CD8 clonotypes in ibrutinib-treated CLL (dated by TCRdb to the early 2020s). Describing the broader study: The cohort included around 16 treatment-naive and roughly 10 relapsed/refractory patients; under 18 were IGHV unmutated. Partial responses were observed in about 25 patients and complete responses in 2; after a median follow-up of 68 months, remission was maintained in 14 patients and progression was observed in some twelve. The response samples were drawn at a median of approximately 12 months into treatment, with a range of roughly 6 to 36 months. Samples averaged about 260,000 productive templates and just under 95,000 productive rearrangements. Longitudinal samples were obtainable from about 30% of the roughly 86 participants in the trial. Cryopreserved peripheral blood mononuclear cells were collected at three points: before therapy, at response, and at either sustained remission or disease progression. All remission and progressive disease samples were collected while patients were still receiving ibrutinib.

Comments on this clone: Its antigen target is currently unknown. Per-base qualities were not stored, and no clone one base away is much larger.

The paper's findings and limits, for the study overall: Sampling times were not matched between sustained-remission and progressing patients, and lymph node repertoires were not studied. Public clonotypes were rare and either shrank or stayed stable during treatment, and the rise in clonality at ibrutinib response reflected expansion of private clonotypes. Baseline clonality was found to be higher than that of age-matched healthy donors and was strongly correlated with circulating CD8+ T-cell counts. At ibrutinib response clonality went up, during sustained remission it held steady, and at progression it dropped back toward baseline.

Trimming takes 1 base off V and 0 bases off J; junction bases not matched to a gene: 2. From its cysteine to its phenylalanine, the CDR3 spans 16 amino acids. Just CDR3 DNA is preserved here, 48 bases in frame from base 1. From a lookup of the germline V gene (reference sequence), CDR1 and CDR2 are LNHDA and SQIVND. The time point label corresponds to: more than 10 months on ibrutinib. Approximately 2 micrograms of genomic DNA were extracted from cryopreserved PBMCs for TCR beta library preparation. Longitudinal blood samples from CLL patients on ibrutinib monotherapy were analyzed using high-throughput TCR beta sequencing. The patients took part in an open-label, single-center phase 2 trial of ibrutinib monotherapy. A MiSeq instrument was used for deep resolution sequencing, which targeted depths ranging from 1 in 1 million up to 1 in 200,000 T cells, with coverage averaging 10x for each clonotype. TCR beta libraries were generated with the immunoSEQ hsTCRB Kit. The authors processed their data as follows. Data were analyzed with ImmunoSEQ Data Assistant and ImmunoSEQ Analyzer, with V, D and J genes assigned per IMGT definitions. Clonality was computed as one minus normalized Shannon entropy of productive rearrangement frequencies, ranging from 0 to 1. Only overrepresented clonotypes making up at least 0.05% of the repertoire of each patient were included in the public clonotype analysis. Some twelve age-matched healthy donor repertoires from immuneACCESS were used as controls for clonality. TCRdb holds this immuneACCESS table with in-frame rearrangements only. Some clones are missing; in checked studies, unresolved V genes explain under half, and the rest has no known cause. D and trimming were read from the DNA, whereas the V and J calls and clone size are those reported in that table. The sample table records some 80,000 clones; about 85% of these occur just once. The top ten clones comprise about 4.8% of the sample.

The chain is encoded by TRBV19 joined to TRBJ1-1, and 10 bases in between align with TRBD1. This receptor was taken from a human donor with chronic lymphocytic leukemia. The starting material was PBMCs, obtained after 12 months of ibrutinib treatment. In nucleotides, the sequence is TGTGCCAGTAGTATAGGACAGGGGGCGATGAACACTGAAGCTTTCTTT. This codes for CASSIGQGAMNTEAFF.